This T cell receptor beta chain is drawn from a study of CD8 T cells in ankylosing spondylitis (TCRdb year 2017). In the study overall: The study set out to find disease-linked TCR variants by profiling T cell receptor beta repertoires in ankylosing spondylitis patients and healthy donors. The whole study cohort included 90 to 120 healthy donors and 20 to 30 ankylosing spondylitis patients. Peripheral blood samples were taken, and synovial fluid was additionally collected from ankylosing spondylitis patients. Broad study findings and their caveats: Significant enrichment of the disease-linked clones was reported in matched synovial fluid samples from ankylosing spondylitis patients. Blood from ankylosing spondylitis patients appeared to be characterized by a TCR beta motif made up of about 8 highly homologous amino acid variants. The disease-linked clones had a CD8+ phenotype and were found at relatively low frequencies in peripheral blood. Some motif variants had previously been reported in the synovial fluid and blood of reactive arthritis patients, which suggests shared mechanisms of disease initiation.

Reads for this sample came from an Illumina HiSeq 2500. Quantitative 5'-RACE with molecular barcodes was the method used to prepare the TCR beta libraries. Per the source publication's procedure: A new computational method based on a probabilistic model of VDJ rearrangement was used to identify disease-linked TCR variants. Starting from the raw public reads, TCRdb applied fastp trimming at Q25, assembled clones with MiXCR and retained in-frame beta chains. Each record represents a unique CDR3 protein, reported with the most common genes and DNA among its rows. TCRdb's processing, not the authors' own work, is the source of the V and J calls. Recorded for this sample are about 190,000 distinct CDR3 sequences; roughly 13% of them occurred a single time. The ten largest make up about 10% of the sample. On this clonotype itself: It lacks a known antigen. There are no base qualities to consult, and no much larger clone falls within one base.

Including the terminal cysteine and phenylalanine, the CDR3 comprises 19 residues. Left in the record is the CDR3 DNA by itself, 57 bases read in frame from the first base. In the germline V gene, CDR1 corresponds to SGHRS and CDR2 to YFSETQ. At the junction V is shortened by 1 base and J by 3 bases; bases outside the gene matches: 13. The sequence links TRBV5-1 to TRBJ2-1; TRBD2 lines up with 10 middle nucleotides. The source is a female donor with ankylosing spondylitis or in good health (not recorded which). Sequencing used blood, either unsorted or a sorted T cell fraction (not recorded which). The DNA sequence is TGCGCCAGCAGCTTGTCATCGGGAGCGGGAGGGCTTGGCTACAATGAGCAGTTCTTC. Its product reads: CASSLSSGAGGLGYNEQFF.